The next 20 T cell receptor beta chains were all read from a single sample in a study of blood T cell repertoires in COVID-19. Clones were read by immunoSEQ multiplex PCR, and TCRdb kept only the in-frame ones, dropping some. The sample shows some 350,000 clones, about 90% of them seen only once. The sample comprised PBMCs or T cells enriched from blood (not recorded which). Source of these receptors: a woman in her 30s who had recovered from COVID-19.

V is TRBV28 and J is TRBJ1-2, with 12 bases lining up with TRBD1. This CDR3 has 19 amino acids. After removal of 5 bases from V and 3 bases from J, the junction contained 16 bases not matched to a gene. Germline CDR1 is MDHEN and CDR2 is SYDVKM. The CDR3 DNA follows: TGTGCCAGCAGTACACCTCTCGGGGACAGGGGGCCTCAGGACTATGGCTACACCTTC. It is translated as CASSTPLGDRGPQDYGYTF.

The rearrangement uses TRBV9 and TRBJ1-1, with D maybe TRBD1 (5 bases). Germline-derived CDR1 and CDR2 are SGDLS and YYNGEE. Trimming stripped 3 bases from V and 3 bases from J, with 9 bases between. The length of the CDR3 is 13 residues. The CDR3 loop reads CASSGGQDTEAFF. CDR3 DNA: TGTGCCAGCAGCGGCGGACAAGACACTGAAGCTTTCTTT.

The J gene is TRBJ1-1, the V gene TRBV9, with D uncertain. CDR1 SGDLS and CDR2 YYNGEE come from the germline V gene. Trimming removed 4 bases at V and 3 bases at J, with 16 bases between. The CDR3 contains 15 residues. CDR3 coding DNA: TGTGCCAGCAGCTACCAACCAACAGTGGACACTGAAGCTTTCTTT. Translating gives CASSYQPTVDTEAFF.

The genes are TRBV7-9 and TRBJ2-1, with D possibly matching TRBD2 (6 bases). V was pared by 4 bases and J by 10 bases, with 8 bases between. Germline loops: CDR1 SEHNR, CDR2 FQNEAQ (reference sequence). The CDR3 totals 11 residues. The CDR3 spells CASSSTREQFF. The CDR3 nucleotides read TGTGCCAGCAGCTCGACTAGGGAGCAGTTCTTC.

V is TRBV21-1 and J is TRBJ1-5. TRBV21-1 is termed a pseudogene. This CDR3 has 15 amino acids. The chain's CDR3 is CASSRPLGSGQPQHF. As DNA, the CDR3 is TGTGCCAGCAGCAGACCTCTGGGGTCGGGGCAGCCCCAGCATTTT.

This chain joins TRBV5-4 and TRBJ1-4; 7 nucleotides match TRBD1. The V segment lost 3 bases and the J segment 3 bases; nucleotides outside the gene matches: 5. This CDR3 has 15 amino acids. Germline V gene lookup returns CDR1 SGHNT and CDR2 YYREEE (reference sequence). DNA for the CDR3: TGTGCCAGCAGCTGGAAGACAGGGTCTAATGAAAAACTGTTTTTT. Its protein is CASSWKTGSNEKLFF.

The CDR3 loop is CASSQERAGGYTF. In nucleotides, the CDR3 is TGTGCCAGCAGCCAAGAGCGGGCTGGAGGCTACACCTTC. V is TRBV16 and J is TRBJ1-2; D is undetermined. V gave up 2 bases and J gave up 8 bases, with 12 bases separating them. Germline CDR1 is KGHSY and CDR2 is FQNENV. The CDR3 loop spans 13 amino acids.

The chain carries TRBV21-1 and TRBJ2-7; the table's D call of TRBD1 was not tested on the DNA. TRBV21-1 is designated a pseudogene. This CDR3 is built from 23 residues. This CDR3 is CASSKAWKQDEYTKPRLSYEQYF. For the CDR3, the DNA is TGTGCCAGCAGCAAAGCATGGAAACAGGACGAGTATACAAAGCCAAGACTCTCTTACGAGCAGTACTTC.

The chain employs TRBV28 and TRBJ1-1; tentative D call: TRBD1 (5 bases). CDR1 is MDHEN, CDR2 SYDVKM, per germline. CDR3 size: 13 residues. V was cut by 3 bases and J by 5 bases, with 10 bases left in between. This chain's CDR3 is CASSFRGGTEAFF. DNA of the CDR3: TGTGCCAGCAGTTTTCGGGGGGGGACTGAAGCTTTCTTT.

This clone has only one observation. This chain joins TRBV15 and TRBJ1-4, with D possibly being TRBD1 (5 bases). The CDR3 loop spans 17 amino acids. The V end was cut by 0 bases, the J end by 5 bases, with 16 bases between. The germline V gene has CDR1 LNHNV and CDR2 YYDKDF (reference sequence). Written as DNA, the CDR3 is TGTGCCACCAGCAGAGATTCCTGGCAGACAGCGAATGAAAAACTGTTTTTT. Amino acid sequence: CATSRDSWQTANEKLFF. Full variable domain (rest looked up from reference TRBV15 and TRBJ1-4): DAMVIQNPRYQVTQFGKPVTLSCSQTLNHNVMYWYQQKSSQAPKLLFHYYDKDFNNEADTPDNFQSRRPNTSFCFLDIRSPGLGDTAMYLCATSRDSWQTANEKLFFGSGTQLSVL.

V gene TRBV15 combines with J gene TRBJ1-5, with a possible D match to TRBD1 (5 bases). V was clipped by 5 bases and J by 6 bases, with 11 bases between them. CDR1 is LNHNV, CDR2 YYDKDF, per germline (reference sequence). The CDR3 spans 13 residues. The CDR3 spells CATSDSKGQPQHF. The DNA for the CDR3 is TGTGCCACCAGCGACAGTAAGGGTCAGCCCCAGCATTTT.

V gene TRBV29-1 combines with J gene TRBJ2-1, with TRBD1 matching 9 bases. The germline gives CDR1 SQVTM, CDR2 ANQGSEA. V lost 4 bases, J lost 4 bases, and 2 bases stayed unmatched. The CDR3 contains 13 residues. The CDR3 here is CSVVGTGYNEQFF. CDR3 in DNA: TGCAGCGTTGTTGGGACAGGGTACAATGAGCAGTTCTTC.

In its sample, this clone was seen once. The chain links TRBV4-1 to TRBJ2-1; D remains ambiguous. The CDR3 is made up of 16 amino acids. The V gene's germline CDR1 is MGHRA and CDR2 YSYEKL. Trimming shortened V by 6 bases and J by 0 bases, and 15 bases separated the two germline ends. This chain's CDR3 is CASSFSTDLSYNEQFF. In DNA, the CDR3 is TGCGCCAGCAGTTTCAGTACAGACCTCTCCTACAATGAGCAGTTCTTC.

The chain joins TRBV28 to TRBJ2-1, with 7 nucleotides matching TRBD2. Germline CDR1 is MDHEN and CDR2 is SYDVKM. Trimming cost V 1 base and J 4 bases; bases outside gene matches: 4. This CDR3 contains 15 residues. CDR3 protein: CASSLFGGGYNEQFF. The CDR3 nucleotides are TGTGCCAGCAGTTTATTTGGCGGGGGATACAATGAGCAGTTCTTC.

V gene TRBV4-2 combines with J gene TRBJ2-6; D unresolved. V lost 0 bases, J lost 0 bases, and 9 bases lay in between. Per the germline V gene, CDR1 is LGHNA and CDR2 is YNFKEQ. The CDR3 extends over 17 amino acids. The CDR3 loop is CASSQDHRSSGANVLTF. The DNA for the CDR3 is TGTGCCAGCAGCCAAGATCACCGCAGCTCTGGGGCCAACGTCCTGACTTTC.

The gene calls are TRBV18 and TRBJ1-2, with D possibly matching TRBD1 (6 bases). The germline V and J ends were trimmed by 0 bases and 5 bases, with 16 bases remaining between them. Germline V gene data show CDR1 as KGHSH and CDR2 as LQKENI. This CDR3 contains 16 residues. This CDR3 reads CASSPPATGNPYGYTF. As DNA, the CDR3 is TGTGCCAGCTCACCACCGGCCACAGGGAACCCATATGGCTACACCTTC.

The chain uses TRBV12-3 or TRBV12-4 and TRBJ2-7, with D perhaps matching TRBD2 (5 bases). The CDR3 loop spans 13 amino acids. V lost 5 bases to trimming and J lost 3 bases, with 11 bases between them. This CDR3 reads CASSRGLFYEQYF. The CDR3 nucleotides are TGTGCCAGCAGTCGAGGGTTATTCTACGAGCAGTACTTC.

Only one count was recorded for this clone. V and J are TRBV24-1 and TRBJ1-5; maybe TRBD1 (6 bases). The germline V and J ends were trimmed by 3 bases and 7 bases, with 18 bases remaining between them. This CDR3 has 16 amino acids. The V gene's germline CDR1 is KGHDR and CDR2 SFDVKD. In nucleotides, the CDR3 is TGTGCCACCAGTGATCCCCGGCTGGGGGCGGACCAGCCCCAGCATTTT. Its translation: CATSDPRLGADQPQHF.

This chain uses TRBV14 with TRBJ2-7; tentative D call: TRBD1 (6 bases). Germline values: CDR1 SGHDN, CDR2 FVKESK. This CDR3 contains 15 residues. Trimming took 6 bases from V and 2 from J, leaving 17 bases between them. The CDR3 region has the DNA TGTGCCAGCAGACCGGCCGGGACACCTACCTACGAGCAGTACTTC. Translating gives CASRPAGTPTYEQYF.

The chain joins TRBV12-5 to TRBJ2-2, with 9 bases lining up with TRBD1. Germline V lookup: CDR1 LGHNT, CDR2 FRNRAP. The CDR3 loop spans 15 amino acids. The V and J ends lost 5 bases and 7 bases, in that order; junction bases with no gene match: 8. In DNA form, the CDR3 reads TGTGCTAGTGGTAACCAACAGGGGGCGGACGGGGAGCTGTTTTTT. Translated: CASGNQQGADGELFF. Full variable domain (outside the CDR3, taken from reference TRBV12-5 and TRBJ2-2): DARVTQTPRHKVTEMGQEVTMRCQPILGHNTVFWYRQTMMQGLELLAYFRNRAPLDDSGMPKDRFSAEMPDATLATLKIQPSEPRDSAVYFCASGNQQGADGELFFGEGSRLTVL.